A single sample is the source of the 14 T cell receptor beta chains below, sequenced in a study of T cell responses to AZD1222 COVID-19 vaccine. Clones were read by immunoSEQ multiplex PCR, and TCRdb kept only the in-frame ones, dropping some. The sample includes 70,000 to 90,000 clones, around nine tenths of them seen just once. The sample was peripheral blood, taken on day 0 of AZD1222 vaccination. These TCRs come from an adult in good health.

The rearrangement joins TRBV27 to TRBJ1-1; maybe TRBD1 (5 bases). The V end lost 8 bases, the J end lost 4 bases, and 11 bases lay between the germline ends. CDR3 size: 12 residues. Germline V gene lookup returns CDR1 MNHEY and CDR2 SMNVEV (reference sequence). For the CDR3, the DNA is TGTGCCAGCGGCAGGGAGAGCACTGAAGCTTTCTTT. This gives the protein CASGRESTEAFF.

The rearrangement links TRBV30 to TRBJ2-1; 15 bases line up with TRBD2. The ends lost 1 base at V and 12 bases at J; junction bases unmatched: 4. This CDR3 region has 14 residues. Germline V gene data show CDR1 as GTSNPN and CDR2 as SVGIG (reference sequence). DNA of the CDR3: TGTGCCTGGAGTGGGACTAGCGGGAGGGCCGGGCAGTTCTTC. This encodes CAWSGTSGRAGQFF.

The chain carries TRBV2 and TRBJ1-1; no definite D call. The V gene's germline CDR1 is SNHLY and CDR2 FYNNEI. This CDR3 is 15 amino acids long. Trimming cost V 7 bases and J 5 bases, with 20 bases left between them. The CDR3 DNA follows: TGTGCCAGCATTCTCAGGATTTCCGTTGGGACTGAAGCTTTCTTT. Protein sequence: CASILRISVGTEAFF.

This chain joins TRBV7-6 and TRBJ1-6, with D possibly TRBD1 on 5 matching bases. The V end lost 2 bases, the J end lost 3 bases, and 14 bases lay between the germline ends. The CDR3 contains 17 residues. Germline CDR1 and CDR2: SGHVS and FNYEAQ. In nucleotides, the CDR3 is TGTGCCAGCAGCTTAAGAGGGGCGGGGAACTATAATTCACCCCTCCACTTT. As protein: CASSLRGAGNYNSPLHF.

This clone was seen once. This sequence joins TRBV2 and TRBJ1-4; TRBD1 matches 11 bases. This CDR3 spans 15 amino acids. The trim removed 6 bases at V and 6 bases at J, leaving 6 bases unmatched. Germline lookup yields CDR1 SNHLY and CDR2 FYNNEI. This CDR3 reads CASSAMGQGDEKLFF. CDR3 in DNA: TGTGCCAGCAGCGCGATGGGACAGGGGGATGAAAAACTGTTTTTT.

This clone has just a few counts. The chain is built from TRBV30 and TRBJ2-7; no clear D. The CDR3 length is 13 residues. The V gene lost 5 bases and the J gene lost 3 bases, with 14 bases spanning the gap. CDR1 and CDR2 from the germline V gene are GTSNPN and SVGIG (reference sequence). The CDR3 protein is CAWHDPNRYEQYF. For the CDR3, the DNA is TGTGCCTGGCACGACCCAAATCGCTACGAGCAGTACTTC.

This rearrangement joins TRBV28 to TRBJ1-1; the D gene is possibly TRBD1 (6 bases). Trimming pared 7 bases from V and 5 bases from J, leaving 17 bases between. CDR3 length equals 14 residues. CDR1 is MDHEN, CDR2 SYDVKM, per germline. The CDR3, as DNA: TGTGCCAGCACCCCCGGGGGGGCCCTAACTGAAGCTTTCTTT. Protein sequence: CASTPGGALTEAFF.

CDR3 sequence reads: CSAKAGGTSFF. As DNA, the CDR3 is TGCAGTGCTAAGGCCGGAGGGACCTCGTTCTTC. The gene calls are TRBV20-1 and TRBJ2-1, with D perhaps matching TRBD2 (6 bases). V gave up 4 bases and J gave up 15 bases, with 16 bases separating them. This CDR3 region has 11 residues. Germline-derived CDR1 and CDR2 are DFQATT and SNEGSKA (reference sequence).

This chain links TRBV2 with TRBJ2-2; D remains unclear. V lost 4 bases to trimming and J lost 0 bases, with 9 bases between them. CDR3 length: 15 residues. Germline V gene data show CDR1 as SNHLY and CDR2 as FYNNEI. This CDR3 reads CASSGLGTNTGELFF. The DNA of the CDR3 is TGTGCCAGCAGTGGGCTGGGAACGAACACCGGGGAGCTGTTTTTT.

The V and J genes are TRBV6-5 and TRBJ2-5; no reliable D call. Germline values: CDR1 MNHEY, CDR2 SVGAGI. With 0 bases removed from V and 5 bases from J, the gap between germline ends came to 7 bases. The CDR3 has 13 residues. The CDR3 DNA reads as TGTGCCAGCAGTTACTCGACCCAGGAGACCCAGTACTTC. It yields the protein CASSYSTQETQYF.

The chain couples TRBV7-2 to TRBJ2-1; TRBD1 matches at 11 bases. The germline V gene encodes CDR1 SGHTA and CDR2 FQGNSA. The CDR3 is 14 residues long. The V gene end was trimmed by 5 bases and the J gene end by 8 bases; junction bases not matched to a gene: 5. Written as DNA, the CDR3 is TGTGCCAGCAGCCTCTGGACAGGGGGCTATGAGCAGTTCTTC. Its protein product is CASSLWTGGYEQFF. The full variable domain, completed using reference TRBV7-2 and TRBJ2-1, is GAGVSQSPSNKVTEKGKDVELRCDPISGHTALYWYRQSLGQGLEFLIYFQGNSAPDKSGLPSDRFSAERTGGSVSTLTIQRTQQEDSAVYLCASSLWTGGYEQFFGPGTRLTVL.

The chain joins TRBV12-3 or TRBV12-4 to TRBJ1-1, with D perhaps matching TRBD1 (6 bases). The CDR3 loop spans 13 amino acids. Trimming took 5 bases from V and 6 from J, leaving 13 bases between them. CDR3 sequence: CASSTTGVAEAFF. The CDR3 DNA is TGTGCCAGCAGTACGACAGGTGTGGCTGAAGCTTTCTTT.

This clone showed up just a few times. Here the CDR3 reads CASSKNRNQETQYF. DNA for the CDR3: TGTGCCAGCAGCAAGAACCGAAACCAAGAGACCCAGTACTTC. The V gene is TRBV21-1, the J gene TRBJ2-5. TRBV21-1 is designated a pseudogene. This CDR3 is built from 14 residues.

V gene TRBV6-6 combines with J gene TRBJ2-7, with D maybe TRBD1 (6 bases). The germline CDR1 and CDR2 sequences are MNHNY and SVGAGI (reference sequence). The CDR3 extends over 14 amino acids. V shed 8 bases and J shed 4 bases, with 18 bases lying between them. This chain's CDR3 is CASALQGKIYEQYF. The CDR3 bases are TGTGCCAGCGCCCTACAGGGAAAGATATACGAGCAGTACTTC.